This is a list of T cell receptor beta chains from one sample in a study of OX40 agonist ivuxolimab in advanced cancers. Measured with immunoSEQ multiplex PCR; TCRdb has only the in-frame clones, and not every one. The table records some 50,000 clones, 85% to 90% of them present only once. The input for sequencing was CD4+ or CD8+ T cells sorted from blood, taken in a trial of the OX40 agonist ivuxolimab. All receptors derive from an adult with an advanced solid tumor such as melanoma, head and neck, liver or kidney cancer. Each CDR3 is given with its conserved first and last residue. The order of the fields is V gene, J gene, clone size, D gene, CDR3 protein, CDR3 DNA. D genes are given only for firm matches. The size field is filled for only some rows; it gives once, few, many or a size class.

TRBV2	TRBJ2-1	NA	TRBD2	CASNRAGALNEQFF	TGTGCCAGCAACCGGGCGGGAGCCCTCAATGAGCAGTTCTTC
TRBV10-3	TRBJ2-5	NA	NA	CAISSGQPQETQYF	TGTGCCATCAGCAGTGGACAGCCCCAAGAGACCCAGTACTTC
TRBV7-9	TRBJ1-1	NA	NA	CASSVMTGPFTEAFF	TGTGCCAGCAGCGTAATGACGGGGCCCTTCACTGAAGCTTTCTTT
TRBV6-1	TRBJ1-2	NA	TRBD1	CASSKGDRSAGGYTF	TGTGCCAGCAGTAAGGGGGACAGGTCGGCGGGTGGCTACACCTTC
TRBV7-3	TRBJ2-3	NA	TRBD1	CASSLGGTQGGTDTQYF	TGTGCCAGCAGCTTAGGAGGGACACAGGGGGGCACAGATACGCAGTATTTT
TRBV2	TRBJ2-5	NA	NA	CASSQRSGGETQYF	TGTGCCAGCAGTCAACGATCTGGCGGGGAGACCCAGTACTTC
TRBV6-5	TRBJ1-2	NA	NA	CASSFRDRLDGYTF	TGTGCCAGCAGTTTTCGAGACAGACTTGATGGCTACACCTTC
TRBV6-1	TRBJ2-5	NA	TRBD2	CASSEALRSGGGETQYF	TGTGCCAGCAGTGAAGCCCTAAGGTCGGGGGGGGGAGAGACCCAGTACTTC
TRBV7-3	TRBJ2-2	NA	TRBD2	CASSASGGNTGELFF	TGTGCCAGCAGCGCTAGCGGGGGGAACACCGGGGAGCTGTTTTTT
TRBV25-1	TRBJ2-7	once	NA	CASSEWSASYEQYF	TGTGCCAGCAGTGAATGGTCGGCGTCCTACGAGCAGTACTTC